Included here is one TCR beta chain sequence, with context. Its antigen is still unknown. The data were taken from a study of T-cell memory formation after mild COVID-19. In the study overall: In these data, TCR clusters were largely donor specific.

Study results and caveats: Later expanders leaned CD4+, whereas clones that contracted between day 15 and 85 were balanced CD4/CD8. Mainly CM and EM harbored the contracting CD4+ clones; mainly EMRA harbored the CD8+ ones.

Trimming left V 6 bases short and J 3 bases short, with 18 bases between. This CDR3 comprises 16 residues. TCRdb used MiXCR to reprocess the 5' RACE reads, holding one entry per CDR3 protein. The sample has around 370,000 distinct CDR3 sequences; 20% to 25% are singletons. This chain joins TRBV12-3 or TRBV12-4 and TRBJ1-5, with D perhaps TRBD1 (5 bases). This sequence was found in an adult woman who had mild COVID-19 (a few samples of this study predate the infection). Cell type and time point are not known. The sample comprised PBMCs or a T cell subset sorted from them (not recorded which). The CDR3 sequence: CASRPERRDFNQPQHF. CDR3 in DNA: TGTGCCAGCAGGCCAGAGCGCCGGGACTTCAATCAGCCCCAGCATTTT.